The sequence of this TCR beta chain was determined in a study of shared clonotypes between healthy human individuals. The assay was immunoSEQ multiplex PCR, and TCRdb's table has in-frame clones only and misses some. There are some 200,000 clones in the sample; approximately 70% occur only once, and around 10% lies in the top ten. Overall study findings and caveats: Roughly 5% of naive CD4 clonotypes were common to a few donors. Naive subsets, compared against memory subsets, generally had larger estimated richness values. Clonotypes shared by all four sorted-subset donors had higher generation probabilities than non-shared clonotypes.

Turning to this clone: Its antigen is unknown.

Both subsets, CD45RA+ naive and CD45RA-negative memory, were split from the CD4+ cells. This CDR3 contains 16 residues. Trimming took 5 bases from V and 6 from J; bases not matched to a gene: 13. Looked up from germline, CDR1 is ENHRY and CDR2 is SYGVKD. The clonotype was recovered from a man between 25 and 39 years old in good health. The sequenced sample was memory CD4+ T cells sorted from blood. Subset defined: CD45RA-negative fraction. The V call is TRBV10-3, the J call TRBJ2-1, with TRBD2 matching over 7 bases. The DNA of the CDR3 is TGTGCCATCAGTATTCTTCCGGGAGGAGCAAGCAATGAGCAGTTCTTC. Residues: CAISILPGGASNEQFF.